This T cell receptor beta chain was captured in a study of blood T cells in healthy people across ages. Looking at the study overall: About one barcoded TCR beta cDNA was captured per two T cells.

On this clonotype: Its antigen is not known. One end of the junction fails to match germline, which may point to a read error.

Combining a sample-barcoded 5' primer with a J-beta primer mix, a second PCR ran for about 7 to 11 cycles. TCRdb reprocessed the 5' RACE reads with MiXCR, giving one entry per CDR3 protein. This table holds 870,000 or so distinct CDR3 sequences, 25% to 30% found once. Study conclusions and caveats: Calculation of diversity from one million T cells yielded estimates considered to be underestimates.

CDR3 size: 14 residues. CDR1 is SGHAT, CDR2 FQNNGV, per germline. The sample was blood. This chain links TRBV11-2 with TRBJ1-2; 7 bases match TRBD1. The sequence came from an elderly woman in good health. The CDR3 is CASSIDRDNYGYTF. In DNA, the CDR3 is TGTGCCAGCAGCATAGACAGGGATAACTATGGCTACACCTTC.